What follows are 16 T cell receptor beta chains derived from one specimen sequenced in a study of early T cells in non-severe SARS-CoV-2 infection. TCRdb used MiXCR to reprocess the 5' RACE reads, holding one entry per CDR3 protein. This sample has more than 20,000 distinct CDR3 sequences, with 4.5% to 7% found just once. The sequenced sample was whole blood. All receptors come from an adult who was a healthcare worker with PCR-confirmed SARS-CoV-2 infection or an uninfected control (not recorded which).

This clonotype showed up just a few times. This chain links TRBV7-2 with TRBJ1-2, with D hard to call. This CDR3 contains 14 residues. The V end was cut by 4 bases, the J end by 4 bases, with 13 bases between. The germline gives CDR1 SGHTA, CDR2 FQGNSA. The CDR3, as DNA: TGTGCCAGCAGCTCTTCATCACGGATCTATGGCTACACCTTC. Translation gives CASSSSSRIYGYTF. Combining the CDR3 with reference TRBV7-2 and TRBJ1-2 gives the whole variable domain GAGVSQSPSNKVTEKGKDVELRCDPISGHTALYWYRQSLGQGLEFLIYFQGNSAPDKSGLPSDRFSAERTGGSVSTLTIQRTQQEDSAVYLCASSSSSRIYGYTFGSGTRLTVV.

This clonotype appeared many times. The rearrangement uses TRBV6-1 and TRBJ1-1, with TRBD1 identical over 7 bases. Germline V CDR1 and CDR2: MNHNS, SASEGT. With V trimmed by 10 bases and J by 7 bases, 27 bases remained unmatched. This CDR3 has 18 residues. The CDR3 sequence: CATEIFRGLGVSELEAFF. The CDR3 bases are TGTGCCACCGAAATCTTCAGGGGGTTGGGTGTATCGGAGCTTGAAGCTTTCTTT.

This clonotype was seen ten or more times. This chain joins TRBV7-9 and TRBJ1-5, with 9 bases lining up with TRBD1. The CDR3 consists of 17 residues. CDR1 and CDR2 (germline): SEHNR, FQNEAQ (reference sequence). The junction had 7 bases not matched to a gene; V was cut back by 4 bases and J by 0 bases. The CDR3 nucleotides are TGTGCCAGCAGCTCGACAGGGGGGGCCTATAGCAATCAGCCCCAGCATTTT. This encodes CASSSTGGAYSNQPQHF.

This clonotype occurred a few times. The genes are TRBV24-1 and TRBJ1-1, with TRBD1 matching over 10 bases. V shed 9 bases and J 3 bases; nucleotides not matched to a gene: 3. The length of the CDR3 is 13 residues. CDR1 is KGHDR and CDR2 is SFDVKD in the germline V gene. In nucleotides, the CDR3 is TGTGCCACCTCAGGGACAGGGGACACTGAAGCTTTCTTT. Protein sequence: CATSGTGDTEAFF.

A few counts support this clonotype. This chain joins TRBV10-3 and TRBJ2-2, with D possibly being TRBD1 (6 bases). The V gene's germline CDR1 is ENHRY and CDR2 SYGVKD. This CDR3 has 15 residues. Deletions cut 3 bases from V and 3 bases from J, with 11 bases between. Here the CDR3 reads CAISETGRDTGELFF. The CDR3 DNA sequence: TGTGCCATCAGTGAAACAGGGCGGGACACCGGGGAGCTGTTTTTT.

This clonotype has more than one count but fewer than ten. The rearrangement joins TRBV6-1 to TRBJ2-3; either TRBD1 or TRBD2 may fit D (6 bases each). Trimming took 4 bases from V and 2 from J, leaving 25 bases between them. CDR1 and CDR2 (germline): MNHNS, SASEGT. The CDR3 totals 19 residues. CDR3 DNA sequence: TGTGCCAGCAGTGGAAACCGTGGGGGGCAAACTTGGGACACAGATACGCAGTATTTT. Its translation is CASSGNRGGQTWDTDTQYF.

Sample share makes this clonotype medium-sized (0.01 to 0.1%). This sequence joins TRBV7-8 and TRBJ2-2; D is unresolved. Looked up from germline, CDR1 is SGHVS and CDR2 is FQNEAQ. V was trimmed by 7 bases and J by 4 bases, leaving 16 bases between them. CDR3 length: 15 residues. For the CDR3, the DNA is TGTGCCAGCAAAGGTCCTTCGAAGTTCACCGGGGAGCTGTTTTTT. Protein product: CASKGPSKFTGELFF.

This clonotype appeared many times. The rearrangement links TRBV7-2 to TRBJ2-2, with no clear D. The germline V gene encodes CDR1 SGHTA and CDR2 FQGNSA. Trimming removed 2 bases from V and 1 base from J, with 2 bases in between. The CDR3 spans 13 residues. The CDR3 is CASSLRNTGELFF. In DNA, the CDR3 is TGTGCCAGCAGCTTACGGAACACCGGGGAGCTGTTTTTT.

This clonotype was observed at least ten times. J is TRBJ1-2 and V is TRBV11-2; D remains ambiguous. V shed 3 bases and J shed 6 bases, with 11 bases lying between them. The CDR3 runs to 13 residues. Germline V gene sequence: CDR1 SGHAT, CDR2 FQNNGV. CDR3 sequence reads: CASSFKGWDGYTF. As DNA, the CDR3 is TGTGCCAGCAGCTTTAAAGGCTGGGATGGCTACACCTTC.

There are many counts of this clonotype. The V gene is TRBV5-6, the J gene TRBJ1-3; TRBD1 matches 8 bases. The CDR3 is made up of 13 amino acids. The germline V gene encodes CDR1 SGHDT and CDR2 YYEEEE. The trim removed 0 bases at V and 14 bases at J, leaving 7 bases unmatched. CDR3: CASSLVDREDLYF. The CDR3 nucleotides read TGTGCCAGCAGCTTGGTGGACAGGGAGGACCTATATTTT.

This clonotype was picked up many times. This sequence joins TRBV5-5 and TRBJ1-6, with D maybe TRBD1 (5 bases). V lost 0 bases, J lost 7 bases, and 11 bases lay in between. CDR1 SGHKS and CDR2 YYEKEE come from the germline V gene (reference sequence). This CDR3 has 15 residues. Here the CDR3 DNA reads TGTGCCAGCAGCTTGGCCGCAGGGCCCAATTCACCCCTCCACTTT. As protein: CASSLAAGPNSPLHF.

The chain employs TRBV7-9 and TRBJ2-5, with TRBD2 as a possible D gene (6 bases). This CDR3 comprises 15 residues. Germline V gives CDR1 SEHNR, CDR2 FQNEAQ (reference sequence). Between the trimmed V and J ends, which lost 4 bases and 2 bases, there was a span of 14 bases. CDR3 sequence: CASSWRGPTQETQYF. The CDR3 nucleotides are TGTGCCAGCAGCTGGCGGGGACCTACGCAAGAGACCCAGTACTTC.

This clonotype was observed at least ten times. CDR3 in amino acids: CASSLLELMNTEAFF. CDR3 DNA: TGTGCCAGCAGCTTGCTAGAGCTGATGAACACTGAAGCTTTCTTT. This sequence joins TRBV5-5 and TRBJ1-1, with D uncertain. The CDR3 covers 15 residues. V gave up 1 base and J gave up 0 bases, with 10 bases separating them. In germline, CDR1 is SGHKS, CDR2 YYEKEE (reference sequence).

Ten or more counts support this clonotype. The chain combines TRBV7-2 with TRBJ2-7; 13 bases are shared with TRBD2. J lost 3 bases, V lost 5 bases, and 1 base had no gene match. Per the germline V gene, CDR1 is SGHTA and CDR2 is FQGNSA. CDR3 length: 14 amino acids. CDR3 protein: CASSTSGGDYEQYF. Here the CDR3 DNA reads TGTGCCAGCAGCACTAGCGGGGGGGACTACGAGCAGTACTTC.

This chain uses TRBV10-3 with TRBJ1-1; TRBD1 is a possible D gene (5 bases). V dropped 0 bases and J dropped 6 bases, with 5 bases sitting between them. The CDR3 is 12 amino acids. The germline gives CDR1 ENHRY, CDR2 SYGVKD. The CDR3 nucleotides read TGTGCCATCAGTGAGTCGGGGGCTGAAGCTTTCTTT. It translates to CAISESGAEAFF.

This clonotype occurred many times. This sequence joins TRBV7-8 and TRBJ2-7, with TRBD1 matching 9 bases. This CDR3 comprises 16 residues. J was trimmed by 3 bases and V by 5 bases; bases with no gene match: 11. Looked up from germline, CDR1 is SGHVS and CDR2 is FQNEAQ. CDR3 region: CASSTLTGGTFYEQYF. CDR3 in DNA: TGTGCCAGCAGCACCCTAACAGGGGGCACCTTCTACGAGCAGTACTTC. Full variable domain (missing parts from reference TRBV7-8 and TRBJ2-7): GAGVSQSPRYKVAKRGQDVALRCDPISGHVSLFWYQQALGQGPEFLTYFQNEAQLDKSGLPSDRFFAERPEGSVSTLKIQRTQQEDSAVYLCASSTLTGGTFYEQYFGPGTRLTVT.